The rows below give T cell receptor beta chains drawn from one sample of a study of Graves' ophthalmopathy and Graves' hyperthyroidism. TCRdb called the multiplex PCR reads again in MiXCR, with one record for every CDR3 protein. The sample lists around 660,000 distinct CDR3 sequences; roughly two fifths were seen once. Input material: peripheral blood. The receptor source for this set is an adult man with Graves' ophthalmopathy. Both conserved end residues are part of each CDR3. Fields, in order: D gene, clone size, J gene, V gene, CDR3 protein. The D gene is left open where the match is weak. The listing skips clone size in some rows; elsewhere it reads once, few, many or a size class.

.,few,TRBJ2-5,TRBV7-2,CASSPPRGELETQYF
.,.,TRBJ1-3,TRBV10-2,CASSGEGGVQDTIYF
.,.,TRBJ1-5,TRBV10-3,CASRRTGGQPQHF
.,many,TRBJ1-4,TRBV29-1,CSVRLAEKLFF
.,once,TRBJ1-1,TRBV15,CASSRALGDTEAFF
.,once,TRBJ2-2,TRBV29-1,CSALSGELFF
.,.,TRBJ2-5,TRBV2,CASRRETGVETQYF
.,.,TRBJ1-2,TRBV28,CASSDVRGNRDYGYTF
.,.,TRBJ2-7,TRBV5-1,CASSFQAIAGSIDYYEQYF
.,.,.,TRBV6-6,CASSEGWDTGKFEQFF
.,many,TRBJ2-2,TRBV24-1,CATSDPQAGRGELFF
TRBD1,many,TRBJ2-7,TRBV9,CASSVGQGAINEQYF
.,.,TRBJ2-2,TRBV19,CASIGRGAIGELFF
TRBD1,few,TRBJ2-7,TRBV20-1,CSATDRASVYEQYF
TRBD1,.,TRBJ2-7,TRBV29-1,CSAADRVGEQYF
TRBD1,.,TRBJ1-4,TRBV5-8,CASSSTGVYEKLFF
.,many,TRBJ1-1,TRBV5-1,CASSLGGEGAFF
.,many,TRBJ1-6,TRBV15,CATSRDSVSSSYNSPLHF
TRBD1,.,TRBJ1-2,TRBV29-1,CSSPGQGVNYGYTF
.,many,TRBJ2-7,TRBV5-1,CASRGNSYEQYF
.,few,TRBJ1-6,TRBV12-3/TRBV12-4,CASSLDSEGVSNSPLHF
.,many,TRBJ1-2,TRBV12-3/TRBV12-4,CASSLQFGDYGYTF
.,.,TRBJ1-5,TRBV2,CASSEGIPQPQHF
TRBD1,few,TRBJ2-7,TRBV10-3,CASSYFPVGQGYEQYF
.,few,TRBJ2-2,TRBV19,CASSPQGPNTGELFF
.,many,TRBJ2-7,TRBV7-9,CASSQAGVGEQYF
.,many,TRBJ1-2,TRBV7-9,CASSLVQNYGYTF
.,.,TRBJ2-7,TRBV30,CAWSISSYEQYF
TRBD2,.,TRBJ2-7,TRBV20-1,CSASRASGRVIIQEQYF
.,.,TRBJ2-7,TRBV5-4,CASSSAYEQCF
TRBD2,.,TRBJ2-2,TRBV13,CASSLAGRFGELFF
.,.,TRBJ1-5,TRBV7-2,CASSFIGAQTQHF
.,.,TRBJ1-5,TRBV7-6,CAGSKPQPQHF
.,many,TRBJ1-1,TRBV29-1,CSVNLNTEAFF
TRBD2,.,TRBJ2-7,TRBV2,CASGEGTFLYEQYF
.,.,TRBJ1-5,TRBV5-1,CASSSGPRGYEHF
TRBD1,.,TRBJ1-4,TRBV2,CASSDPGQGEKLFF
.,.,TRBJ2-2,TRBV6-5,CASSRPNTGELFF
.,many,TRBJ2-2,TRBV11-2,CASSRRETGELFF
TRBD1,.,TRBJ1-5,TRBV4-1,CASSDRQGKAQPQHF
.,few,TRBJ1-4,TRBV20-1,CSALGRNTGEKLFF
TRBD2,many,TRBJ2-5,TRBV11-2,CASSWLAGQETQYF
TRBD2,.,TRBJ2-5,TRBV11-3,CASSLEVGTSGETQYF
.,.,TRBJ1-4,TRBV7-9,CASSSTGLLGGKLFF
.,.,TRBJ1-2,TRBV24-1,CATLGADDGNTF
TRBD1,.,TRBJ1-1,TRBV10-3,CASSLRQGVNTEAFF
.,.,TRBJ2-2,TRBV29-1,CSVWGAGELFF
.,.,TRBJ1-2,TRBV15,CATSTRTSLGGYTF
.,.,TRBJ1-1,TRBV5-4,CASSVEVAGWDTEAFF
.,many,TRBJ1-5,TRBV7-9,CASSHGRDWSNQPQHF
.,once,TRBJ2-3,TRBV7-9,CASRQGGDTDTQYF
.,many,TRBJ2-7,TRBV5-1,CASSLGGIEQYF
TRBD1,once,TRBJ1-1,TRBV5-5,CASSLAGTGVFGTEAFF